The present T cell receptor beta chain was sequenced within a study of regulatory T cells in long-lasting Graves disease. Findings and limits, study-wide: Clonotypes that were public and shared totalled about 2,500 in persistent patients versus 750 to 1,000 in new patients.

Assembly of TCR beta libraries relied on iRepertoire HTBI primers together with Arm-PCR of CDR3 regions. TCRdb reanalysed the multiplex PCR reads using MiXCR and keeps one entry per CDR3 protein. The sample carries more than 450,000 distinct CDR3 sequences, about 16% recorded once. The time point here: newly diagnosed GD, antithyroid drugs for less than 3 months. From PBMCs, RNA was extracted and then used to make the TCR library. This clonotype was observed many times. Its antigen is as yet unknown. J gave up 6 bases and V 7 bases, and 9 bases lay outside the gene matches. The CDR3 runs to 15 residues. This same sample was also part of a study on T cells in Graves' hyperthyroidism and ophthalmopathy. As that report states: HTBI primers were the set used in a first-round RT-PCR of the TCR CDR3.

V and J are TRBV12-3 or TRBV12-4 and TRBJ1-5; TRBD1 agrees at 10 bases. Sequenced material: peripheral blood mononuclear cells (PBMCs), taken at new diagnosis, from a patient treated with antithyroid drugs. The receptor comes from a man aged 40-49 years with Graves disease. The chain's CDR3 is CASKIGTGDFQPQHF. CDR3 in DNA: TGTGCCAGCAAAATAGGGACAGGGGATTTTCAGCCCCAGCATTTT.